The 24 T cell receptor beta chains below were found in one sample sequenced in a study of cytomegalovirus exposure and HLA in healthy donors. Primers: 60 Vbeta forward and 13 Jbeta reverse. Sequenced by immunoSEQ multiplex PCR; TCRdb stores in-frame clones only, minus some. The data contain 90,000 to 150,000 clones, approximately 78% of them singletons. The specimen was PBMCs. Receptors were obtained from a woman in her 30s in good health and CMV-seropositive.

The CDR3 sequence is CASSQTGDGQPQHF. CDR3 nucleotides: TGTGCCAGCAGCCAGACAGGGGACGGACAGCCCCAGCATTTT. The chain links TRBV6-5 to TRBJ1-5, with 8 bases aligning to TRBD1. The CDR3 consists of 14 residues. The germline V gene encodes CDR1 MNHEY and CDR2 SVGAGI. Losses at the gene ends were 6 bases for V and 7 bases for J; bases not matched to a gene: 8.

The chain employs TRBV5-4 and TRBJ1-1; D perhaps matches TRBD1 (6 bases). CDR3 length: 15 residues. Per the germline V gene, CDR1 is SGHNT and CDR2 is YYREEE (reference sequence). Trimming pared 4 bases from V and 0 bases from J, leaving 13 bases between. The CDR3 bases are TGTGCCAGCAGCCCCCTCGGGACACTGAACACTGAAGCTTTCTTT. Its protein is CASSPLGTLNTEAFF.

This rearrangement joins TRBV2 to TRBJ2-3, with 10 nucleotides matching TRBD2. Germline values: CDR1 SNHLY, CDR2 FYNNEI. Losses at the gene ends were 6 bases for V and 4 bases for J; bases not matched to a gene: 4. This CDR3 has 14 residues. CDR3 residues: CASSASGGPDTQYF. In nucleotides, the CDR3 is TGTGCCAGCAGCGCTAGCGGGGGCCCAGATACGCAGTATTTT.

The rearrangement links TRBV27 to TRBJ2-3; 9 bases are a match to TRBD1. This CDR3 is 19 amino acids long. V lost 4 bases and J lost 1; bases outside the gene matches: 15. Germline loops: CDR1 MNHEY, CDR2 SMNVEV (reference sequence). The CDR3 DNA sequence: TGTGCCAGCAGTTCAACCTGGGACAGGGATAAGGGCGGCACAGATACGCAGTATTTT. Amino acids: CASSSTWDRDKGGTDTQYF.

This clone has more than one count but fewer than ten. The CDR3 protein is CASIIREEMNTEAFF. CDR3 in DNA: TGTGCCAGCATAATCCGGGAGGAGATGAACACTGAAGCTTTCTTT. The chain recombines TRBV2 with TRBJ1-1; no reliable D call. The V end was cut by 7 bases, the J end by 0 bases, with 15 bases between. There are 15 residues in the CDR3. Germline CDR1 is SNHLY and CDR2 is FYNNEI. Full variable domain (missing parts from reference TRBV2 and TRBJ1-1): EPEVTQTPSHQVTQMGQEVILRCVPISNHLYFYWYRQILGQKVEFLVSFYNNEISEKSEIFDDQFSVERPDGSNFTLKIRSTKLEDSAMYFCASIIREEMNTEAFFGQGTRLTVV.

This chain connects TRBV28 to TRBJ2-7; 9 bases match TRBD2. From germline, CDR1 is MDHEN and CDR2 SYDVKM. Trimming at V came to 8 bases and at J to 3 bases, leaving 8 bases not matched to a gene. The CDR3 covers 14 residues. The CDR3 protein is CASSAGGELYEQYF. In DNA, the CDR3 is TGTGCCAGCTCAGCGGGGGGCGAGCTCTACGAGCAGTACTTC.

V usage is TRBV6-1 and J usage is TRBJ2-1; 9 nucleotides agree with TRBD1. V lost 6 bases to trimming and J lost 6 bases; unmatched junction nucleotides: 9. In germline, CDR1 is MNHNS, CDR2 SASEGT. This CDR3 contains 15 residues. The CDR3 region is CASRDDRGTGNEQFF. The CDR3 bases are TGTGCCAGCAGGGACGACAGGGGGACCGGCAATGAGCAGTTCTTC.

This clone appeared a few times. The chain uses TRBV5-1 and TRBJ2-2; 8 nucleotides line up with TRBD1. The CDR3 totals 15 residues. CDR1 is SGHRS and CDR2 is YFSETQ in the germline V gene. After removal of 2 bases from V and 2 bases from J, the junction contained 2 bases not matched to a gene. CDR3 sequence (DNA): TGCGCCAGCAGCTTTGGGACAGGCAACACCGGGGAGCTGTTTTTT. Translation: CASSFGTGNTGELFF.

This clone was found a few times. This chain links TRBV4-2 with TRBJ2-2; the match to TRBD2 covers 8 bases. This CDR3 comprises 15 residues. After removal of 0 bases from V and 6 bases from J, the junction contained 3 bases not matched to a gene. CDR1 is LGHNA and CDR2 is YNFKEQ in the germline V gene. CDR3 coding DNA: TGTGCCAGCAGCCAAGATCAACTAGCGGCCGGGGAGCTGTTTTTT. Translated, it gives CASSQDQLAAGELFF.

The chain links TRBV4-1 to TRBJ2-3; the match to TRBD2 covers 15 bases. CDR1 and CDR2 from the germline V gene are MGHRA and YSYEKL. Trimming took 1 base from V and 0 from J; bases not matched to a gene: 8. The CDR3 spans 20 residues. CDR3 nucleotides: TGCGCCAGCAGCCAAGCCCCGGGACTAGCGGGGGGATCTAGCACAGATACGCAGTATTTT. This sequence encodes CASSQAPGLAGGSSTDTQYF.

The chain is built from TRBV4-3 and TRBJ2-1; no firm D call. Trimming removed 0 bases from V and 9 bases from J, with 12 bases in between. The CDR3 is 14 residues long. Germline CDR1 is LGHNA and CDR2 is YSLEER. The CDR3 coding sequence is TGCGCCAGCAGCCAAGATCCAACAGCCGGTGAGCAGTTCTTC. Residues: CASSQDPTAGEQFF.

This rearrangement joins TRBV28 to TRBJ1-2, with a possible D match to TRBD1 (5 bases). Germline CDR1 is MDHEN and CDR2 is SYDVKM. Trimming took off 2 bases at V and 7 bases at J, with 17 bases between the two ends. CDR3 length equals 15 residues. CDR3 bases: TGTGCCAGCAGTTTAAACGGCTGGGGCAATGCTGGCTACACCTTC. It translates to CASSLNGWGNAGYTF.

This clone was picked up a small number of times. The rearrangement links TRBV4-1 to TRBJ1-4; TRBD1 is a possible D gene (6 bases). The germline V gene encodes CDR1 MGHRA and CDR2 YSYEKL. This CDR3 comprises 18 residues. The V end was cut by 1 base, the J end by 2 bases, with 17 bases between. DNA for the CDR3: TGCGCCAGCAGCCAAGGACGGGGGGGGGCGAGGACTAATGAAAAACTGTTTTTT. Translated, it gives CASSQGRGGARTNEKLFF.

The rearrangement uses TRBV28 and TRBJ1-2; D ambiguous. Trimming pared 0 bases from V and 5 bases from J, leaving 10 bases between. Germline loops: CDR1 MDHEN, CDR2 SYDVKM. This CDR3 region has 14 residues. The CDR3 nucleotides read TGTGCCAGCAGTTTATGGCAGGCACGTTATGGCTACACCTTC. This codes for CASSLWQARYGYTF.

This sequence joins TRBV18 and TRBJ2-5; D remains unclear. In germline, CDR1 is KGHSH, CDR2 LQKENI. The CDR3 extends over 14 amino acids. V dropped 5 bases and J dropped 2 bases, with 12 bases sitting between them. As DNA, the CDR3 is TGTGCCAGCTCAGATGCTAGTGGGCAAGAGACCCAGTACTTC. As protein: CASSDASGQETQYF.

This clone was observed a handful of times. V is TRBV11-2 and J is TRBJ1-2; maybe TRBD1 (5 bases). The CDR3 has 16 residues. V was shortened by 0 bases and J by 2 bases, with 13 bases between the two germline ends. Germline loops: CDR1 SGHAT, CDR2 FQNNGV. CDR3: CASSLDPAGRNYGYTF. CDR3 DNA: TGTGCCAGCAGCTTAGATCCGGCAGGGAGGAACTATGGCTACACCTTC.

The chain is built from TRBV7-2 and TRBJ2-5, with D perhaps matching TRBD2 (6 bases). The CDR3 covers 16 residues. V was shortened by 5 bases and J by 1 base, with 17 bases between the two germline ends. The germline V gene encodes CDR1 SGHTA and CDR2 FQGNSA. In DNA form, the CDR3 reads TGTGCCAGCAGCCTCCGGACTAAGGGGCCCCAAGAGACCCAGTACTTC. As protein: CASSLRTKGPQETQYF.

The chain joins TRBV6-1 to TRBJ2-5; 8 nucleotides agree with TRBD1. V lost 4 bases and J lost 7; bases outside the gene matches: 11. CDR1 and CDR2 from the germline V gene are MNHNS and SASEGT. CDR3 length equals 15 residues. The CDR3, as DNA: TGTGCCAGCAGTGTCTCACAGGGGGGTATCGGGACCCAGTACTTC. Residues: CASSVSQGGIGTQYF.

The J gene is TRBJ1-4, the V gene TRBV4-2; D is uncertain. This CDR3 region has 13 residues. Germline V gene lookup returns CDR1 LGHNA and CDR2 YNFKEQ. The V and J ends lost 3 bases and 8 bases respectively, with 10 bases between them. The CDR3 DNA reads as TGTGCCAGCAGCCAGCTAGCGGGAGAAAAACTGTTTTTT. Translation gives CASSQLAGEKLFF.

The chain links TRBV5-6 to TRBJ2-1; 13 nucleotides match TRBD2. CDR1 and CDR2 (germline): SGHDT, YYEEEE. This CDR3 comprises 16 residues. Trimming at V came to 4 bases and at J to 12 bases, leaving 13 bases not matched to a gene. CDR3 sequence: CASSLSGLAGVRGQFF. For the CDR3, the DNA is TGTGCCAGCAGCCTCAGTGGACTAGCGGGGGTGCGGGGGCAGTTCTTC. The whole variable domain, filled in from reference TRBV5-6 and TRBJ2-1, reads DAGVTQSPTHLIKTRGQQVTLRCSPKSGHDTVSWYQQALGQGPQFIFQYYEEEERQRGNFPDRFSGHQFPNYSSELNVNALLLGDSALYLCASSLSGLAGVRGQFFGPGTRLTVL.

The chain carries TRBV9 and TRBJ2-1; weak D call: TRBD1 (6 bases). Trimming pared 2 bases from V and 8 bases from J, leaving 11 bases between. Germline V gives CDR1 SGDLS, CDR2 YYNGEE. The CDR3 is 13 amino acids. The CDR3 is CASSVHQGYEQFF. The CDR3 DNA follows: TGTGCCAGCAGCGTTCACCAGGGGTATGAGCAGTTCTTC.

This rearrangement joins TRBV2 to TRBJ2-1, with a possible D match to TRBD2 (6 bases). The CDR3 consists of 16 residues. CDR1 and CDR2 (germline): SNHLY, FYNNEI. Trimming stripped 6 bases from V and 4 bases from J, with 19 bases between. CDR3 coding DNA: TGTGCCAGCAGGGGGCGGGGACGCCGGGGGTACAATGAGCAGTTCTTC. Amino acid sequence: CASRGRGRRGYNEQFF.

Here the CDR3 reads CASSLEARRYTDTQYF. CDR3 bases: TGTGCCAGCAGCTTAGAGGCCAGGCGTTACACAGATACGCAGTATTTT. This chain connects TRBV7-2 to TRBJ2-3; D remains unclear. The CDR3 extends over 16 amino acids. The V end lost 1 base, the J end lost 2 bases, and 13 bases lay between the germline ends. Germline CDR1 and CDR2: SGHTA and FQGNSA.

This rearrangement joins TRBV27 to TRBJ1-4, with D unclear. The CDR3 consists of 15 residues. Germline CDR1 and CDR2: MNHEY and SMNVEV (reference sequence). V dropped 0 bases and J dropped 4 bases, with 9 bases sitting between them. CDR3 in DNA: TGTGCCAGCAGTTTATCTTTCAGCGGTAATGAAAAACTGTTTTTT. This translates into CASSLSFSGNEKLFF.